These 27 T cell receptor beta chains originate from one sample sequenced in a study of cytomegalovirus exposure and HLA in healthy donors (dated by TCRdb to the late 2010s). The method was the immunoSEQ multiplex PCR assay. In its TCRdb copy, this immuneACCESS table keeps in-frame sequences only and misses some clones. Where compared with another copy, unresolved V genes explain less than half of these, and the others have no known cause. Present in this sample are some 200,000 clones, around nine tenths of which were seen just once. The top ten constitute around 1.1% of the sample. The sequencing sample was made of PBMCs. These receptors came from a woman in her late teens or twenties in good health and CMV-seronegative.

The rearrangement uses TRBV2 and TRBJ1-4; 9 bases are a match to TRBD1. The germline CDR1 and CDR2 sequences are SNHLY and FYNNEI. The length of the CDR3 is 14 residues. Trimming cost V 5 bases and J 8 bases; bases outside gene matches: 6. As DNA, the CDR3 is TGTGCCAGCAGTAAACAGGGGGCGTGGGAAAAACTGTTTTTT. This gives the protein CASSKQGAWEKLFF.

V usage is TRBV2 and J usage is TRBJ1-2, with D perhaps matching TRBD1 (5 bases). Germline V CDR1 and CDR2: SNHLY, FYNNEI. There are 15 residues in the CDR3. The V end lost 6 bases, the J end lost 4 bases, and 18 bases lay between the germline ends. CDR3 DNA: TGTGCCAGCAGCCCCGACAGCAACTCAGTCTATGGCTACACCTTC. Amino acids: CASSPDSNSVYGYTF.

In this sample, this clone turned up a few times. This chain uses TRBV9 with TRBJ2-6; D perhaps matches TRBD1 (6 bases). V was shortened by 1 base and J by 0 bases, with 11 bases between the two germline ends. The CDR3 sequence is 17 residues long. CDR1 is SGDLS and CDR2 is YYNGEE in the germline V gene. The DNA of the CDR3 is TGTGCCAGCAGCGTAAGGGACACCTCCTCTGGGGCCAACGTCCTGACTTTC. Translating gives CASSVRDTSSGANVLTF.

The chain has TRBV5-4 and TRBJ1-4; 7 bases match TRBD1. Germline CDR1 and CDR2: SGHNT and YYREEE (reference sequence). Losses at the gene ends were 3 bases for V and 8 bases for J; bases not matched to a gene: 19. This CDR3 has 18 amino acids. As DNA, the CDR3 is TGTGCCAGCAGCTATAGCCTCTCAAATCAGGGGGGCGGGGAAAAACTGTTTTTT. Translating it yields CASSYSLSNQGGGEKLFF.

V is TRBV5-1 and J is TRBJ2-7; D possibly corresponds to TRBD1 (6 bases). Trimming left V 3 bases short and J 6 bases short, with 19 bases between. CDR1 SGHRS and CDR2 YFSETQ come from the germline V gene. This CDR3 contains 15 residues. The CDR3 DNA follows: TGCGCCAGCAGCTCCTTAAACAATCAAGGGGGCGAGCAGTACTTC. It yields the protein CASSSLNNQGGEQYF. The full variable domain, with the rest looked up from reference TRBV5-1 and TRBJ2-7, is KAGVTQTPRYLIKTRGQQVTLSCSPISGHRSVSWYQQTPGQGLQFLFEYFSETQRNKGNFPGRFSGRQFSNSRSEMNVSTLELGDSALYLCASSSLNNQGGEQYFGPGTRLTVT.

The rearrangement joins TRBV27 to TRBJ1-6, with 10 bases identical to TRBD1. The germline gives CDR1 MNHEY, CDR2 SMNVEV (reference sequence). This CDR3 is 13 amino acids long. The junction had 0 bases not matched to a gene; V was cut back by 3 bases and J by 10 bases. The CDR3 bases are TGTGCCAGCAGTTTGGACAGGGGGTCACCCCTCCACTTT. This codes for CASSLDRGSPLHF.

This chain connects TRBV5-1 to TRBJ1-3; 7 nucleotides align to TRBD1. V trimming: 4 bases; J trimming: 0 bases; junction bases outside the gene matches: 7. The CDR3 runs 16 residues. Looked up from germline, CDR1 is SGHRS and CDR2 is YFSETQ. The CDR3 nucleotides read TGCGCCAGCAGCCTTTCAACAGGGGACTCTGGAAACACCATATATTTT. Translating gives CASSLSTGDSGNTIYF.

The chain is built from TRBV7-6 and TRBJ2-7, with D maybe TRBD2 (6 bases). CDR1 SGHVS and CDR2 FNYEAQ come from the germline V gene. The CDR3 sequence is 14 residues long. With 4 bases removed from V and 2 bases from J, the gap between germline ends came to 12 bases. CDR3: CASSSRDFPYEQYF. The CDR3 DNA reads as TGTGCCAGCAGCTCCCGGGACTTTCCCTACGAGCAGTACTTC.

The chain links TRBV27 to TRBJ2-3, with 7 bases that match TRBD1. This CDR3 is 16 amino acids long. Germline CDR1 MNHEY, CDR2 SMNVEV (reference sequence). V shed 0 bases, J shed 0 bases, and the junction held 3 bases outside the gene matches. The CDR3 reads CASSLSGDRSTDTQYF. In DNA, the CDR3 is TGTGCCAGCAGTTTATCGGGGGACAGAAGCACAGATACGCAGTATTTT.

This chain connects TRBV2 to TRBJ1-4, with D perhaps matching TRBD1 (5 bases). The ends were cut back, 0 bases at V and 8 bases at J, with 13 bases in the middle. Germline values: CDR1 SNHLY, CDR2 FYNNEI. The CDR3 has 15 residues. DNA of the CDR3: TGTGCCAGCAGTGAAGCGTTGGGGCGGGAGGAAAAACTGTTTTTT. Its protein product is CASSEALGREEKLFF. Variable domain in full (rest from reference TRBV2 and TRBJ1-4): EPEVTQTPSHQVTQMGQEVILRCVPISNHLYFYWYRQILGQKVEFLVSFYNNEISEKSEIFDDQFSVERPDGSNFTLKIRSTKLEDSAMYFCASSEALGREEKLFFGSGTQLSVL.

The genes are TRBV4-1 and TRBJ1-5; 10 positions agree with TRBD1. Germline CDR1 reads MGHRA; CDR2 reads YSYEKL. The length of the CDR3 is 17 residues. V lost 0 bases, J lost 7 bases, and 9 bases stayed unmatched. CDR3 region: CASSQEMTGGAGQPQHF. The CDR3 nucleotides read TGCGCCAGCAGCCAAGAAATGACAGGGGGCGCGGGGCAGCCCCAGCATTTT.

The J gene is TRBJ2-7, the V gene TRBV14; D unresolved. Trimming left V 2 bases short and J 0 bases short, with 8 bases between. This CDR3 has 14 residues. Germline V gives CDR1 SGHDN, CDR2 FVKESK. CDR3 sequence: CASSQPTNSYEQYF. CDR3 nucleotide sequence: TGTGCCAGCAGCCAACCGACAAACTCCTACGAGCAGTACTTC.

This chain connects TRBV29-1 to TRBJ2-7, with a possible D match to TRBD2 (5 bases). The CDR3 sequence is 12 residues long. V dropped 6 bases and J dropped 2 bases, with 11 bases sitting between them. Per the germline V gene, CDR1 is SQVTM and CDR2 is ANQGSEA. CDR3 in amino acids: CSVVLGTYEQYF. The CDR3 DNA sequence: TGCAGCGTCGTACTAGGTACCTACGAGCAGTACTTC.

The rearrangement joins TRBV12-2 to TRBJ2-4; TRBD2, the table's D call, was not compared with the DNA. TRBV12-2 is assigned pseudogene status. The CDR3 sequence is 14 residues long. The CDR3: CASRLADTRNIQYF. CDR3 nucleotides: TGTGCAAGTCGCTTAGCGGATACTAGAAACATTCAGTACTTC.

This clone was counted between two and nine times. V is TRBV9 and J is TRBJ2-5; 11 nucleotides align to TRBD2. Per germline, CDR1 SGDLS and CDR2 YYNGEE. CDR3 length equals 15 residues. V lost 4 bases to trimming and J lost 6 bases; unmatched junction nucleotides: 8. CDR3 loop: CASSISTSGEKTQYF. The CDR3 DNA reads TGTGCCAGCAGCATATCGACTAGCGGGGAAAAGACCCAGTACTTC.

The V call is TRBV11-2, the J call TRBJ2-2; the D is unclear. Germline CDR1 reads SGHAT; CDR2 reads FQNNGV. CDR3 length: 14 amino acids. Trimming removed 4 bases from V and 1 base from J, with 7 bases in between. CDR3 DNA sequence: TGTGCCAGCAGCTCTCAGATGAACACCGGGGAGCTGTTTTTT. This codes for CASSSQMNTGELFF.

This clone was picked up one time. The CDR3 DNA sequence: TGTGCCAGCTCACCAAGCGGGAGCAGCCGTGAGCAGTTCTTC. It translates to CASSPSGSSREQFF. The chain is built from TRBV18 and TRBJ2-1; 8 nucleotides align to TRBD2. The CDR3 is 14 residues long. Trimming at V came to 2 bases and at J to 9 bases, leaving 6 bases not matched to a gene. The germline CDR1 and CDR2 sequences are KGHSH and LQKENI.

The CDR3: CASSSLTGQGAYEQYF. The DNA for the CDR3 is TGTGCCAGCAGCTCCCTGACCGGACAGGGGGCTTACGAGCAGTACTTC. This chain joins TRBV7-9 and TRBJ2-7; TRBD1 matches at 11 bases. Trimming took 4 bases from V and 4 from J; bases not matched to a gene: 9. CDR3 size: 16 residues. Germline V lookup: CDR1 SEHNR, CDR2 FQNEAQ (reference sequence).

The count of this clone is one. The chain combines TRBV6-5 with TRBJ2-7; D possibly corresponds to TRBD2 (6 bases). This CDR3 is built from 14 residues. Germline assignment: CDR1 MNHEY and CDR2 SVGAGI. The CDR3 DNA reads TGTGCAACCGGGCGGGATCGAATCTCCTACGAGCAGTACTTC. This sequence encodes CATGRDRISYEQYF.

Only one count was recorded for this clone. The chain recombines TRBV9 with TRBJ2-2; 12 positions agree with TRBD2. The V and J ends lost 3 bases and 5 bases, in that order; junction bases with no gene match: 8. This CDR3 has 17 amino acids. Germline CDR1 and CDR2: SGDLS and YYNGEE. DNA of the CDR3: TGTGCCAGCAGCGAGCCACCTAGCGGGAGGGGAACCGGGGAGCTGTTTTTT. Its protein product is CASSEPPSGRGTGELFF.

This clone was counted once. The rearrangement uses TRBV5-1 and TRBJ2-5; the match to TRBD1 covers 10 bases. The CDR3 spans 16 residues. V lost 4 bases, J lost 1 base, and 7 bases stayed unmatched. The V gene's germline CDR1 is SGHRS and CDR2 YFSETQ. CDR3 in amino acids: CASSQRTGGLQETQYF. The CDR3 DNA sequence: TGCGCCAGCAGCCAAAGGACAGGGGGACTCCAAGAGACCCAGTACTTC.

This chain connects TRBV4-2 to TRBJ2-2; D perhaps matches TRBD2 (6 bases). Trimming pared 3 bases from V and 4 bases from J, leaving 12 bases between. Germline CDR1 LGHNA, CDR2 YNFKEQ. The CDR3 extends over 15 amino acids. Here the CDR3 reads CASSQARTITGELFF. The CDR3 DNA sequence: TGTGCCAGCAGCCAGGCCCGGACTATCACCGGGGAGCTGTTTTTT.

The chain combines TRBV12-5 with TRBJ2-3, with 8 bases fitting TRBD1. The CDR3 is 16 residues long. With V trimmed by 6 bases and J by 1 base, 9 bases remained unmatched. Germline V CDR1 and CDR2: LGHNT, FRNRAP. The CDR3 loop reads CASGVPTGAGTDTQYF. The CDR3 coding sequence is TGTGCTAGTGGAGTTCCGACAGGGGCCGGCACAGATACGCAGTATTTT. The full variable domain, rest sourced from reference TRBV12-5 and TRBJ2-3, is DARVTQTPRHKVTEMGQEVTMRCQPILGHNTVFWYRQTMMQGLELLAYFRNRAPLDDSGMPKDRFSAEMPDATLATLKIQPSEPRDSAVYFCASGVPTGAGTDTQYFGPGTRLTVL.

The CDR3, as DNA: TGTGCCAGCAGCCGCCGGGAAGCGGGTTCCCCCGAGCAGTACTTC. Residues: CASSRREAGSPEQYF. This rearrangement joins TRBV5-6 to TRBJ2-7; D possibly corresponds to TRBD2 (6 bases). This CDR3 is 15 amino acids long. Trimming left V 4 bases short and J 6 bases short, with 20 bases between. Germline V lookup: CDR1 SGHDT, CDR2 YYEEEE.

This chain uses TRBV11-2 with TRBJ2-7; 14 bases map to TRBD2. This CDR3 has 19 amino acids. The V gene end was trimmed by 5 bases and the J gene end by 3 bases; junction bases not matched to a gene: 15. Germline CDR1 SGHAT, CDR2 FQNNGV. The CDR3 coding sequence is TGTGCCAGCAGCGCAATATCCGGGACTAGCGGGAGAGGGGGCTACGAGCAGTACTTC. Translating gives CASSAISGTSGRGGYEQYF.

The chain carries TRBV6-1 and TRBJ2-7, with 8 positions matching TRBD2. CDR1 is MNHNS and CDR2 is SASEGT in the germline V gene. Unmatched junction bases numbered 9, after V lost 4 bases and J lost 4 bases. The CDR3 covers 15 residues. The chain's CDR3 is CASSVGSGIGYEQYF. CDR3 coding DNA: TGTGCCAGCAGTGTAGGTAGCGGGATAGGGTACGAGCAGTACTTC.

The chain has TRBV27 and TRBJ2-1; weak D call: TRBD2 (6 bases). Germline V CDR1 and CDR2: MNHEY, SMNVEV (reference sequence). The CDR3 runs to 14 residues. Trimming shortened V by 4 bases and J by 2 bases, and 9 bases separated the two germline ends. The CDR3, as DNA: TGTGCCAGCAGTTCCCAGCGGGCCTACAATGAGCAGTTCTTC. Protein sequence: CASSSQRAYNEQFF.